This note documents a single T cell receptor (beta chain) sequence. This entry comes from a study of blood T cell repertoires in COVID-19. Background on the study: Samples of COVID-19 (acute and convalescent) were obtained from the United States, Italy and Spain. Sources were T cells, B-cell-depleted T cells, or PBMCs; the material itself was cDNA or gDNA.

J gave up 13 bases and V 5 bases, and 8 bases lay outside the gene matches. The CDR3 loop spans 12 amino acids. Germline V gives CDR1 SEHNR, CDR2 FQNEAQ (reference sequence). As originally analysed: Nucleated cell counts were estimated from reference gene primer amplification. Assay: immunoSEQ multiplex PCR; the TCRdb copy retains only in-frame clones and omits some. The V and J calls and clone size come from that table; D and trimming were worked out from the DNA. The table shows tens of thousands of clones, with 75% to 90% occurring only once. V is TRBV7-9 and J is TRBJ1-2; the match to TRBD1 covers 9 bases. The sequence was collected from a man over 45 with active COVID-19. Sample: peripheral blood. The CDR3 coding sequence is TGTGCCAGCAGCGCTTACGGGACAGGGAGCACCTTC. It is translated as CASSAYGTGSTF.